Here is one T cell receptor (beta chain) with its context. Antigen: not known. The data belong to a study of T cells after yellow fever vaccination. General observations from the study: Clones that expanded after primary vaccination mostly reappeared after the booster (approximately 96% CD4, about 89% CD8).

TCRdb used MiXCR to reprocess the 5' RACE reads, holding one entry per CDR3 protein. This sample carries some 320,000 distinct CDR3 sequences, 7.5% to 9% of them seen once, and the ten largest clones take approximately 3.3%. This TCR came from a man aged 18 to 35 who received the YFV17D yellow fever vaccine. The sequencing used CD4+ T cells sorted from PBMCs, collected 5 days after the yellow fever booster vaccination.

CDR3 coding DNA: TGTGCCAGTAGTAAGAACAAGGCATCTAATGAAAAACTGTTTTTT. Protein: CASSKNKASNEKLFF. The V and J genes are TRBV19 and TRBJ1-4; D is unclear. Trimming pared 4 bases from V and 3 bases from J, leaving 12 bases between. This CDR3 has 15 amino acids. Germline assignment: CDR1 LNHDA and CDR2 SQIVND (reference sequence).